This TCR beta chain was profiled in a study of T cell responses to AZD1222 COVID-19 vaccine. Study-level findings and limits: A reported finding is that nearly half of spike-specific TCRs target unmutated variant regions.

Concerning this clone: What it recognizes is unknown.

Assay: immunoSEQ multiplex PCR; the TCRdb copy retains only in-frame clones and omits some. The table lists tens of thousands of clones, approximately 84% of them singletons. V was shortened by 0 bases and J by 1 base, with 10 bases between the two germline ends. Germline V CDR1 and CDR2: SGDLS, YYNGEE. CDR3 length equals 15 residues. The rearrangement uses TRBV9 and TRBJ1-1, with no clear D. The clonotype comes from an adult in good health. Sequenced material: peripheral blood, taken on day 0 of AZD1222 vaccination. The CDR3: CASSVGGVGNTEAFF. DNA of the CDR3: TGTGCCAGCAGCGTAGGAGGAGTGGGGAACACTGAAGCTTTCTTT.